This T cell receptor (beta chain) comes out of a study of glioma-infiltrating T cells after dendritic cell vaccination. Study overall: Between about 2003 and 2012, patients got autologous tumor lysate-pulsed dendritic cell vaccines. Whole-study results and caveats: Estimated pretreatment TIL content predicted outcome after dendritic cell vaccination.

Described time point: after dendritic cell vaccination, including at tumor progression/relapse. Produced via immunoSEQ multiplex PCR; TCRdb's table is partial and in-frame only. Among 90,000 to 95,000 clones listed, roughly four fifths were seen once. Turning to this clone: Antigen unknown.

The receptor was isolated from a human donor with glioblastoma. The material sequenced was blood, taken after dendritic cell vaccination.

The CDR3 reads CAISEKGGGIQETQYF. In nucleotides, the CDR3 is TGTGCCATCAGTGAGAAGGGAGGAGGGATCCAAGAGACCCAGTACTTC. The chain links TRBV10-3 to TRBJ2-5, with D perhaps matching TRBD2 (6 bases). Trimming shortened V by 2 bases and J by 1 base, and 14 bases separated the two germline ends. This CDR3 region has 16 residues. Germline V gene sequence: CDR1 ENHRY, CDR2 SYGVKD.